This entry lists 30 T cell receptor beta chains sequenced from one sample in a study of blood T cell repertoires in COVID-19. Libraries were prepared by immunoSEQ multiplex PCR; TCRdb keeps only in-frame clonotypes and omits some of them. The table shows approximately 87,000 clones, with around 89% occurring only once. Material: peripheral blood. The receptors were gathered from a man aged 70-80 years with active or convalescent COVID-19.

This sequence joins TRBV10-3 and TRBJ1-1, with 8 bases fitting TRBD1. This CDR3 spans 10 amino acids. Germline loops: CDR1 ENHRY, CDR2 SYGVKD. V trimming: 10 bases; J trimming: 8 bases; junction bases outside the gene matches: 3. The CDR3 coding sequence is TGTGCCACCAGGACAGGGGAAGCTTTCTTT. Translation gives CATRTGEAFF.

The CDR3 bases are TGTGCCAGCAGCAGGGACAGGGGCGGCAATCAGCCCCAGCATTTT. It encodes CASSRDRGGNQPQHF. J is TRBJ1-5 and V is TRBV7-2; 10 bases match TRBD1. The germline CDR1 and CDR2 sequences are SGHTA and FQGNSA. The J segment lost 2 bases and the V segment lost 5 bases, leaving 3 bases of the junction unmatched. The CDR3 contains 15 residues. Full variable domain (rest looked up from reference TRBV7-2 and TRBJ1-5): GAGVSQSPSNKVTEKGKDVELRCDPISGHTALYWYRQSLGQGLEFLIYFQGNSAPDKSGLPSDRFSAERTGGSVSTLTIQRTQQEDSAVYLCASSRDRGGNQPQHFGDGTRLSIL.

This clone was observed once. The chain recombines TRBV5-1 with TRBJ1-2; 10 bases match TRBD1. CDR3 length equals 18 residues. V trimming: 0 bases; J trimming: 3 bases; junction bases outside the gene matches: 11. Germline V gives CDR1 SGHRS, CDR2 YFSETQ. CDR3 loop: CASSLGSSGQGMDYGYTF. For the CDR3, the DNA is TGCGCCAGCAGCTTGGGCAGTTCGGGACAGGGGATGGACTATGGCTACACCTTC.

The V and J genes are TRBV25-1 and TRBJ1-3, with 9 bases lining up with TRBD1. This CDR3 has 15 residues. V dropped 7 bases and J dropped 1; count of bases not matched to a gene: 5. Looked up from germline, CDR1 is MGHDK and CDR2 is SYGVNS. The CDR3 loop is CASTTTGGSGNTIYF. The CDR3 DNA sequence: TGTGCCAGCACGACGACAGGGGGATCTGGAAACACCATATATTTT.

This clone was detected a few times. The rearrangement joins TRBV30 to TRBJ1-5; TRBD1 matches at 8 bases. V lost 0 bases, J lost 3 bases, and 4 bases stayed unmatched. The germline V gene has CDR1 GTSNPN and CDR2 SVGIG (reference sequence). The CDR3 loop spans 15 amino acids. CDR3 in amino acids: CAWSVRDRFNQPQHF. CDR3 coding DNA: TGTGCCTGGAGTGTAAGGGACAGGTTCAATCAGCCCCAGCATTTT.

The chain couples TRBV27 to TRBJ2-7; weak D call: TRBD1 (5 bases). The CDR3 extends over 15 amino acids. V shed 2 bases and J shed 2 bases, with 13 bases lying between them. CDR1 and CDR2 (germline): MNHEY, SMNVEV (reference sequence). Here the CDR3 reads CASSLIMGQTYEQYF. CDR3 nucleotide sequence: TGTGCCAGCAGTTTAATCATGGGGCAGACCTACGAGCAGTACTTC.

V and J are TRBV28 and TRBJ1-4; a possible D gene is TRBD1 (6 bases). V was shortened by 6 bases and J by 5 bases, with 22 bases between the two germline ends. CDR3 length: 17 residues. Per germline, CDR1 MDHEN and CDR2 SYDVKM. Here the CDR3 reads CASSMDTAGTRNEKLFF. CDR3 coding DNA: TGTGCCAGCAGCATGGACACCGCCGGGACACGGAATGAAAAACTGTTTTTT.

Written as DNA, the CDR3 is TGTGCCAGCAGCCCGCTCGGACAGGGATACAATGAGCAGTTCTTC. Translation gives CASSPLGQGYNEQFF. The rearrangement joins TRBV7-3 to TRBJ2-1, with TRBD1 matching over 8 bases. This CDR3 spans 15 amino acids. Germline-derived CDR1 and CDR2 are SGHTA and FQGTGA. Trimming removed 5 bases from V and 4 bases from J; junction bases left unmatched: 7.

The rearrangement links TRBV25-1 to TRBJ2-3; 10 nucleotides match TRBD2. Germline V gene data show CDR1 as MGHDK and CDR2 as SYGVNS. Trimming at V came to 4 bases and at J to 4 bases, leaving 2 bases not matched to a gene. The CDR3 loop spans 14 amino acids. The CDR3 DNA follows: TGTGCCAGCAGTGGGACTAGCGGAGCAGATACGCAGTATTTT. Its protein product is CASSGTSGADTQYF.

This sequence joins TRBV7-2 and TRBJ1-2; 8 bases agree with TRBD1. The CDR3 length is 16 residues. Trimming at V came to 3 bases and at J to 4 bases, leaving 10 bases not matched to a gene. Germline CDR1 and CDR2: SGHTA and FQGNSA. CDR3 nucleotide sequence: TGTGCCAGCAGCTTCCGTCCAGGGGGCTCCTCCTATGGCTACACCTTC. Amino acid sequence: CASSFRPGGSSYGYTF.

The count of this clone is one. Written as DNA, the CDR3 is TGCGCCAGCAGCCCTGGAACAGGAGCAGATACGCAGTATTTT. It encodes CASSPGTGADTQYF. This rearrangement joins TRBV5-1 to TRBJ2-3; the D gene is possibly TRBD1 (5 bases). CDR1 is SGHRS, CDR2 YFSETQ, per germline. The CDR3 covers 14 residues. Trimming shortened V by 4 bases and J by 4 bases, and 13 bases separated the two germline ends.

V and J are TRBV18 and TRBJ1-4; weak D call: TRBD1 (6 bases). The CDR3 length is 15 residues. V was clipped by 0 bases and J by 3 bases, with 8 bases between them. Looked up from germline, CDR1 is KGHSH and CDR2 is LQKENI. In DNA form, the CDR3 reads TGTGCCAGCTCACCACCGGGGGCGCCTAATGAAAAACTGTTTTTT. It is translated as CASSPPGAPNEKLFF.

The rearrangement joins TRBV5-5 to TRBJ2-1; D ambiguous. The CDR3 runs 15 residues. Germline V lookup: CDR1 SGHKS, CDR2 YYEKEE (reference sequence). Between the trimmed V and J ends, which lost 1 base and 7 bases, there was a span of 15 bases. In DNA form, the CDR3 reads TGTGCCAGCAGCTTGTGGGCCACCCCCGCAAATGAGCAGTTCTTC. As protein: CASSLWATPANEQFF.

The chain carries TRBV4-2 and TRBJ2-2, with 9 bases identical to TRBD2. The germline gives CDR1 LGHNA, CDR2 YNFKEQ. With V trimmed by 0 bases and J by 1 base, 12 bases remained unmatched. CDR3 length: 20 residues. CDR3 sequence (DNA): TGTGCCAGCAGCCAAGATTTTTGGCGGGAGGGCCGGCAGAACACCGGGGAGCTGTTTTTT. It specifies CASSQDFWREGRQNTGELFF.

The table lists this clone with a count of one. The rearrangement joins TRBV28 to TRBJ1-3; the D is unclear. The CDR3 is made up of 14 amino acids. The germline gives CDR1 MDHEN, CDR2 SYDVKM. The ends were cut back, 3 bases at V and 1 base at J, with 7 bases in the middle. The CDR3 protein is CASSFMSSGNTIYF. The CDR3 DNA reads TGTGCCAGCAGTTTTATGAGTTCTGGAAACACCATATATTTT.

The chain joins TRBV3-1 (or the pseudogene TRBV3-2) to TRBJ2-2, with a tentative D call TRBD2 (6 bases). Trimming took off 0 bases at V and 8 bases at J, with 19 bases between the two ends. Germline lookup yields CDR1 LGHDT and CDR2 YNNKEL (reference sequence). The CDR3 covers 17 residues. CDR3 nucleotide sequence: TGTGCCAGCAGCCAAGATCTTGGAGCGGGTGAGTTTGGGGAGCTGTTTTTT. Translating it yields CASSQDLGAGEFGELFF.

V is TRBV18 and J is TRBJ2-5, with D possibly matching TRBD1 (5 bases). Trimming pared 3 bases from V and 1 base from J, leaving 9 bases between. CDR1 and CDR2 from the germline V gene are KGHSH and LQKENI. The CDR3 spans 14 residues. CDR3 coding DNA: TGTGCCAGCTCACCGGGGCCAATCCAAGAGACCCAGTACTTC. Residues: CASSPGPIQETQYF.

V and J are TRBV19 and TRBJ2-7; TRBD2 agrees at 8 bases. The germline V gene has CDR1 LNHDA and CDR2 SQIVND (reference sequence). The ends lost 10 bases at V and 0 bases at J; junction bases unmatched: 11. The CDR3 loop spans 15 amino acids. This CDR3 is CANLACGRNSYEQYF. The DNA for the CDR3 is TGTGCCAATCTTGCGTGCGGGAGGAACTCCTACGAGCAGTACTTC.

CDR3 nucleotide sequence: TGTGCCAGCAGCTTTGACAGGGGTTTGGGTGAGACCCAGTACTTC. Translated, it gives CASSFDRGLGETQYF. The chain has TRBV7-8 and TRBJ2-5; the match to TRBD1 covers 8 bases. J lost 5 bases, V lost 3 bases, and 8 bases had no gene match. This CDR3 is built from 15 residues. Looked up from germline, CDR1 is SGHVS and CDR2 is FQNEAQ.

Only a few counts were recorded for this clone. This sequence joins TRBV30 and TRBJ2-2; the D gene is possibly TRBD2 (6 bases). CDR1 is GTSNPN and CDR2 is SVGIG in the germline V gene (reference sequence). V was shortened by 0 bases and J by 3 bases, with 8 bases between the two germline ends. The length of the CDR3 is 14 residues. The CDR3 DNA sequence: TGTGCCTGGAGTGTGGGGGGATACACCGGGGAGCTGTTTTTT. Translated: CAWSVGGYTGELFF.

This clone has a handful of counts. The rearrangement joins TRBV15 to TRBJ1-1; D might be TRBD1 (6 bases). The CDR3 is 14 amino acids. The V gene's germline CDR1 is LNHNV and CDR2 YYDKDF (reference sequence). The V end lost 4 bases, the J end lost 2 bases, and 11 bases lay between the germline ends. Here the CDR3 reads CATSIDRSNTEAFF. The DNA of the CDR3 is TGTGCCACCAGCATTGACAGGAGTAACACTGAAGCTTTCTTT.

This clone was observed once. The chain combines TRBV30 with TRBJ2-1; 11 positions match TRBD2. Per germline, CDR1 GTSNPN and CDR2 SVGIG (reference sequence). V gave up 4 bases and J gave up 8 bases; unmatched junction bases: 4. This CDR3 has 13 amino acids. CDR3 coding DNA: TGTGCCTGGACTCTAGCGGGAGGTTATGAGCAGTTCTTC. Translation: CAWTLAGGYEQFF.

This clone has just one count. The CDR3 reads CASSYRTGIVNEQYF. The CDR3 DNA sequence: TGTGCCAGCAGTTACCGGACAGGGATTGTCAACGAGCAGTACTTC. This chain links TRBV6-5 with TRBJ2-7; 8 bases agree with TRBD1. The V gene's germline CDR1 is MNHEY and CDR2 SVGAGI. The CDR3 consists of 15 residues. Unmatched junction bases numbered 8, after V lost 2 bases and J lost 5 bases.

The chain recombines TRBV5-1 with TRBJ2-2; 7 positions agree with TRBD1. CDR1 and CDR2 from the germline V gene are SGHRS and YFSETQ. This CDR3 is 16 amino acids long. V trimming: 1 base; J trimming: 4 bases; junction bases outside the gene matches: 7. The DNA of the CDR3 is TGCGCCAGCAGCTTGCCCCCCACAGGGGTCACCGGGGAGCTGTTTTTT. It encodes CASSLPPTGVTGELFF. Full variable domain (remainder filled in from reference TRBV5-1 and TRBJ2-2): KAGVTQTPRYLIKTRGQQVTLSCSPISGHRSVSWYQQTPGQGLQFLFEYFSETQRNKGNFPGRFSGRQFSNSRSEMNVSTLELGDSALYLCASSLPPTGVTGELFFGEGSRLTVL.

The chain uses TRBV5-1 and TRBJ2-7; the match to TRBD1 covers 9 bases. Trimming at V came to 1 base and at J to 2 bases, leaving 4 bases not matched to a gene. CDR1 and CDR2 (germline): SGHRS, YFSETQ. The CDR3 length is 15 residues. The CDR3 DNA sequence: TGCGCCAGCAGCTTGACCGGGACAGGGACCTACGAGCAGTACTTC. The encoded protein is CASSLTGTGTYEQYF. Variable domain in full (rest from reference TRBV5-1 and TRBJ2-7): KAGVTQTPRYLIKTRGQQVTLSCSPISGHRSVSWYQQTPGQGLQFLFEYFSETQRNKGNFPGRFSGRQFSNSRSEMNVSTLELGDSALYLCASSLTGTGTYEQYFGPGTRLTVT.

CDR3 sequence reads: CASSLEVTGETYEQYF. The DNA of the CDR3 is TGTGCCAGCAGCTTAGAAGTGACAGGGGAAACCTACGAGCAGTACTTC. The V and J genes are TRBV7-9 and TRBJ2-7; 8 positions match TRBD1. The germline gives CDR1 SEHNR, CDR2 FQNEAQ (reference sequence). V was clipped by 1 base and J by 2 bases; unmatched bases: 7. The CDR3 runs to 16 residues.

This clone was found once. The chain links TRBV19 to TRBJ1-5; D is ambiguous. In germline, CDR1 is LNHDA, CDR2 SQIVND (reference sequence). V lost 0 bases and J lost 5, with 11 bases in between. The CDR3 spans 15 residues. The CDR3 loop reads CASSIDRTPYQPQHF. CDR3 nucleotides: TGTGCCAGTAGTATAGATAGGACTCCGTATCAGCCCCAGCATTTT.

The CDR3 DNA is TGTGCCAGCAGTCCCCCCAGGGGGAACAACTATGGCTACACCTTC. It specifies CASSPPRGNNYGYTF. The chain employs TRBV28 and TRBJ1-2, with TRBD1 identical over 7 bases. The CDR3 length is 15 residues. CDR1 is MDHEN, CDR2 SYDVKM, per germline. J was trimmed by 2 bases and V by 5 bases; bases with no gene match: 8.

This CDR3 is CASSGTSGSIPNEQFF. The DNA of the CDR3 is TGTGCCAGCAGCGGGACTAGCGGGAGCATCCCTAATGAGCAGTTCTTC. J is TRBJ2-1 and V is TRBV9, with TRBD2 matching 13 bases. Looked up from germline, CDR1 is SGDLS and CDR2 is YYNGEE. The CDR3 is 16 residues long. The junction had 7 bases not matched to a gene; V was cut back by 3 bases and J by 7 bases.

This sequence joins TRBV27 and TRBJ2-7, with a weak D call TRBD2 (5 bases). V was pared by 3 bases and J by 2 bases, with 14 bases between. The CDR3 has 15 residues. Germline V gene lookup returns CDR1 MNHEY and CDR2 SMNVEV (reference sequence). CDR3 nucleotides: TGTGCCAGCAGTTTGATTCCGGGGATGCCCTACGAGCAGTACTTC. It translates to CASSLIPGMPYEQYF.